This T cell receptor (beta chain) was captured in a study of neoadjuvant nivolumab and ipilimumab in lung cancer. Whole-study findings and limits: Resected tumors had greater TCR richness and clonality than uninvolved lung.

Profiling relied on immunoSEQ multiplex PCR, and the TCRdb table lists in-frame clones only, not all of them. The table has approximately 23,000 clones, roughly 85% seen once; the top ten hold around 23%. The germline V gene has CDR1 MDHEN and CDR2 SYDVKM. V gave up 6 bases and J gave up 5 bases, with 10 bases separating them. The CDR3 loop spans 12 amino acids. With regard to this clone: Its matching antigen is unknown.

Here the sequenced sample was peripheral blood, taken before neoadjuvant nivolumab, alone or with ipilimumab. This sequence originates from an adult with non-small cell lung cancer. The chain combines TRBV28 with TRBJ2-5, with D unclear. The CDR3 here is CASSHELETQYF. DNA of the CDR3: TGTGCCAGCAGCCACGAATTGGAGACCCAGTACTTC.